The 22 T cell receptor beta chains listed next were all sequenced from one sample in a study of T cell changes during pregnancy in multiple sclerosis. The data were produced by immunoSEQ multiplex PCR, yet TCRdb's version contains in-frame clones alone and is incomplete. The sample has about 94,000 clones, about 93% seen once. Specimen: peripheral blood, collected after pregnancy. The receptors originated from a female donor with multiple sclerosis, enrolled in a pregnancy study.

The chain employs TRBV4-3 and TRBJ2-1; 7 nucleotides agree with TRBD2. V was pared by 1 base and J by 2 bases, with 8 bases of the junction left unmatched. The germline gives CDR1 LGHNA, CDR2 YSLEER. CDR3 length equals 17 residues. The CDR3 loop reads CASSQGSGGGAYNEQFF. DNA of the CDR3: TGCGCCAGCAGCCAAGGGTCGGGGGGAGGGGCCTACAATGAGCAGTTCTTC.

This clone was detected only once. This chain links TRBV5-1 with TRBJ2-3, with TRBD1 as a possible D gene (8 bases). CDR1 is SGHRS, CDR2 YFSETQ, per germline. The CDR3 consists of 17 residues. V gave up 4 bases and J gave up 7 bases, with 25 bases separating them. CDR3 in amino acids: CASSPFRGDRSPHTQYF. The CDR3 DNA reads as TGCGCCAGCAGCCCTTTCCGGGGGGACAGGTCCCCTCATACGCAGTATTTT.

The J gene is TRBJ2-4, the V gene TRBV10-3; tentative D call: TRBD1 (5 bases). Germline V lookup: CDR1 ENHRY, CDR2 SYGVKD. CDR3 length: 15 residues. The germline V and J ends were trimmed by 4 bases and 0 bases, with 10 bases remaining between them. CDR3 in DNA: TGTGCCATCAGTGCAGGGATACTAGCCAAAAACATTCAGTACTTC. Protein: CAISAGILAKNIQYF.

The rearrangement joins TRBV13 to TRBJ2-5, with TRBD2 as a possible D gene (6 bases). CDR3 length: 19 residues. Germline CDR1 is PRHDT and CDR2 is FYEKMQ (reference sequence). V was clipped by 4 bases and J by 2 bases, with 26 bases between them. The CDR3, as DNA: TGTGCCAGCAGCTCTCGCGCCGGGAAAATAGCGGAGGAACAAGAGACCCAGTACTTC. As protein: CASSSRAGKIAEEQETQYF. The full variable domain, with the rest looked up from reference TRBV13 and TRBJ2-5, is AAGVIQSPRHLIKEKRETATLKCYPIPRHDTVYWYQQGPGQDPQFLISFYEKMQSDKGSIPDRFSAQQFSDYHSELNMSSLELGDSALYFCASSSRAGKIAEEQETQYFGPGTRLLVL.

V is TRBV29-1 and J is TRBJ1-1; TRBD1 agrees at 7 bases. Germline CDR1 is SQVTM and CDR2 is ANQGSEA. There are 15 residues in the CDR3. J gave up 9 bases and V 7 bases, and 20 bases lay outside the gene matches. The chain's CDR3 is CSGSKKGARGAQAFF. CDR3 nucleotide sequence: TGCAGCGGGTCGAAGAAGGGGGCGCGGGGGGCCCAAGCTTTCTTT.

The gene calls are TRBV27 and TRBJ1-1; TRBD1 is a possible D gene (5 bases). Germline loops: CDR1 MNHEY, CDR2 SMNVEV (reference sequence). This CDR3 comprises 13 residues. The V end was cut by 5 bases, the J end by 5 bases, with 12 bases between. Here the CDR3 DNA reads TGTGCCAGCAGTCCCCGGGGGGGGACTGAAGCTTTCTTT. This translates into CASSPRGGTEAFF.

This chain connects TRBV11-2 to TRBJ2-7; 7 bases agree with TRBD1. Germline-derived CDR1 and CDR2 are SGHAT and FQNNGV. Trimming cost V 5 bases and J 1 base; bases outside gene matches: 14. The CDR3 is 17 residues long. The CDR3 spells CASSLGVAGTVSYEQYF. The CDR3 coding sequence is TGTGCCAGCAGCCTCGGGGTAGCCGGGACAGTGTCCTACGAGCAGTACTTC. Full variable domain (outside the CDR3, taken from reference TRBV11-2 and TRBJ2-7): EAGVAQSPRYKIIEKRQSVAFWCNPISGHATLYWYQQILGQGPKLLIQFQNNGVVDDSQLPKDRFSAERLKGVDSTLKIQPAKLEDSAVYLCASSLGVAGTVSYEQYFGPGTRLTVT.

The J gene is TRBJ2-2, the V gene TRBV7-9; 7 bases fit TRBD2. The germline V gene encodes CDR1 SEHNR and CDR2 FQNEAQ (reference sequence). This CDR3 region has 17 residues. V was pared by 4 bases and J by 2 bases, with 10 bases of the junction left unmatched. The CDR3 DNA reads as TGTGCCAGCAGCTGGACTGCGGGGGACTATAACACCGGGGAGCTGTTTTTT. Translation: CASSWTAGDYNTGELFF.

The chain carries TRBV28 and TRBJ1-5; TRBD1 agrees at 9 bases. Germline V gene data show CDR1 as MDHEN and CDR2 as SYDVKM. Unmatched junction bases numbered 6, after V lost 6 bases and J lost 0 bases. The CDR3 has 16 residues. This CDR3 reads CASSPPGQGSNQPQHF. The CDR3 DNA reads TGTGCCAGCAGCCCTCCGGGACAGGGTAGCAATCAGCCCCAGCATTTT. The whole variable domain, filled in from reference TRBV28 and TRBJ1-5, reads DVKVTQSSRYLVKRTGEKVFLECVQDMDHENMFWYRQDPGLGLRLIYFSYDVKMKEKGDIPEGYSVSREKKERFSLILESASTNQTSMYLCASSPPGQGSNQPQHFGDGTRLSIL.

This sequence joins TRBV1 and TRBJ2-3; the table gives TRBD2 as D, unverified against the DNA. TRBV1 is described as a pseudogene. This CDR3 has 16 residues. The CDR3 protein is CTSSPLAGVGTDTQYF. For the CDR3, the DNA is TGCACCAGCAGCCCACTAGCGGGAGTGGGCACAGATACGCAGTATTTT.

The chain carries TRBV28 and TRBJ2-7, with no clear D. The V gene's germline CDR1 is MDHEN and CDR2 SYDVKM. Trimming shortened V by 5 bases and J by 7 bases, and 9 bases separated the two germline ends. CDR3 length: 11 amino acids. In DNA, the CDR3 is TGTGCCAGCAGTCGCTACAGAGAGCAGTACTTC. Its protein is CASSRYREQYF. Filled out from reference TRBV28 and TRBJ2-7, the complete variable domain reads DVKVTQSSRYLVKRTGEKVFLECVQDMDHENMFWYRQDPGLGLRLIYFSYDVKMKEKGDIPEGYSVSREKKERFSLILESASTNQTSMYLCASSRYREQYFGPGTRLTVT.

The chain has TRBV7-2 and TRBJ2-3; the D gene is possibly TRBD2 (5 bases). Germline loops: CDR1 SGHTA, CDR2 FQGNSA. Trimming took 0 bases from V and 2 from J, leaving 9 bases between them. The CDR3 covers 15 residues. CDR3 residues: CASSLASGITDTQYF. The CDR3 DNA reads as TGTGCCAGCAGCTTAGCGTCGGGGATCACAGATACGCAGTATTTT.

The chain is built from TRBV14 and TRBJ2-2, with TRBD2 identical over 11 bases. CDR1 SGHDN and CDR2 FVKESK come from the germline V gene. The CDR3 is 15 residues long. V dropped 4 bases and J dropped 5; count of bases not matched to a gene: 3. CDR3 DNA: TGTGCCAGCAGCCCTCGGACTAGCGGGACCGGGGAGCTGTTTTTT. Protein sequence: CASSPRTSGTGELFF.

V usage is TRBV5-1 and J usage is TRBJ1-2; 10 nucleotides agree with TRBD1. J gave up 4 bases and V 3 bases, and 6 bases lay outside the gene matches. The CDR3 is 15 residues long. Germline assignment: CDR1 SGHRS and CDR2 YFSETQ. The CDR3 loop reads CASSWGDRGSYGYTF. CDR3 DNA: TGCGCCAGCAGCTGGGGGGACAGGGGCTCCTATGGCTACACCTTC.

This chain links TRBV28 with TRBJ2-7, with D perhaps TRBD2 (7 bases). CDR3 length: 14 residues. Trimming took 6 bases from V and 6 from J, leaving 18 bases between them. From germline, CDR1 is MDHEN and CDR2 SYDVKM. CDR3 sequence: CASSSRGGGIEQYF. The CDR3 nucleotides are TGTGCCAGCAGCTCAAGGGGAGGGGGGATCGAGCAGTACTTC.

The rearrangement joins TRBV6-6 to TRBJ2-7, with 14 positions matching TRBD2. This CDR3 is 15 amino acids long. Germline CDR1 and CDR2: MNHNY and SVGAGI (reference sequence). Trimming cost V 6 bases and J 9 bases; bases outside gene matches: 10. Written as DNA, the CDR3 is TGTGCCAGCAGCGGACAGGGGACTAGCGGGAGTGGGCAGTACTTC. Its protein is CASSGQGTSGSGQYF.

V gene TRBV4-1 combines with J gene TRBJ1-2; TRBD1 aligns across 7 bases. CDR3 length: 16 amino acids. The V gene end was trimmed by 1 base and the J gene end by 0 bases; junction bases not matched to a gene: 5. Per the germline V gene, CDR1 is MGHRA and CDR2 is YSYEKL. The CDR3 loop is CASSQVGTVSNYGYTF. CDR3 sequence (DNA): TGCGCCAGCAGCCAAGTCGGGACAGTATCTAACTATGGCTACACCTTC.

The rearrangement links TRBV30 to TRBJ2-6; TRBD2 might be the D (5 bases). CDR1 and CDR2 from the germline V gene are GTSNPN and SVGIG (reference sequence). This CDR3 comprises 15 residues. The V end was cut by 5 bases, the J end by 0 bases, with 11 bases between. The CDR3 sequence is CAWRGLDSGANVLTF. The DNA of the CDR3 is TGTGCCTGGCGCGGACTGGACTCTGGGGCCAACGTCCTGACTTTC.

The CDR3 sequence: CASSLVANYEQYF. CDR3 nucleotides: TGTGCCAGCAGTCTCGTAGCTAACTACGAGCAGTACTTC. This rearrangement joins TRBV6-1 to TRBJ2-7; no definite D call. This CDR3 spans 13 amino acids. Germline lookup yields CDR1 MNHNS and CDR2 SASEGT. Trimming left V 5 bases short and J 3 bases short, with 11 bases between.

CDR3 sequence (DNA): TGTGCCATCAGTGTCGGGGTTCCGGACGAGCAGTACTTC. Its protein product is CAISVGVPDEQYF. The V gene is TRBV10-3, the J gene TRBJ2-7; D may be TRBD2 (5 bases). CDR1 and CDR2 from the germline V gene are ENHRY and SYGVKD. There are 13 residues in the CDR3. V lost 4 bases to trimming and J lost 5 bases, with 12 bases between them.

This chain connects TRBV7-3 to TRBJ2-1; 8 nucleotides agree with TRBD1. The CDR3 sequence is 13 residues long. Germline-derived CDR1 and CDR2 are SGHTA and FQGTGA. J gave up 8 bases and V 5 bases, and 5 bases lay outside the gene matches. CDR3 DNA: TGTGCCAGCAGCCCCGGACAGGGCGATGAGCAGTTCTTC. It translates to CASSPGQGDEQFF.

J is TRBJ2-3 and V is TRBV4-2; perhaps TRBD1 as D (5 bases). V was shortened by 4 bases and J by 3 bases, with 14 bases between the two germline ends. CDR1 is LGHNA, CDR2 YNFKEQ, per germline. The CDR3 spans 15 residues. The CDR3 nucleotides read TGTGCCAGCAGCCCCCAGGGCGAGGTAACAGATACGCAGTATTTT. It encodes CASSPQGEVTDTQYF.